This T cell receptor beta chain derives from a study of control samples from healthy donors and cancer patients. CDR1 is KGHSH, CDR2 LQKENI, per germline. The trim removed 6 bases at V and 4 bases at J, leaving 7 bases unmatched. The CDR3 loop spans 15 amino acids. The repertoire was sequenced with immunoSEQ multiplex PCR; TCRdb's copy has only in-frame clones and lacks some. In the table there are around 250,000 clones, roughly 80% of which are singletons. The chain links TRBV18 to TRBJ2-3, with 10 bases identical to TRBD1. Sequencing input: PBMCs. This TCR was recovered from an older woman with lung cancer. CDR3 DNA: TGTGCCAGCTCCATCCGGGACAGGGGACCAGATACGCAGTATTTT. As protein: CASSIRDRGPDTQYF.